Each of the 14 T cell receptor beta chains below was sequenced from the same sample in a study of OX40 agonist ivuxolimab in advanced cancers. The method was immunoSEQ multiplex PCR; TCRdb's version includes in-frame clones alone and lacks a portion of them. The repertoire consists of about 52,000 clones, with over 80% occurring once and the leading ten covering about an eighth. The material was CD4+ or CD8+ T cells sorted from blood, obtained in a trial of the OX40 agonist ivuxolimab. The source is an adult with an advanced solid tumor such as melanoma, head and neck, liver or kidney cancer.

The gene calls are TRBV2 and TRBJ1-5, with TRBD1 matching over 9 bases. The V segment lost 3 bases and the J segment 9 bases; nucleotides outside the gene matches: 3. Germline V gene sequence: CDR1 SNHLY, CDR2 FYNNEI. The CDR3 totals 13 residues. The CDR3 DNA is TGTGCCAGCAGTGACGACAGGGGGAGGCCCCAGCATTTT. Translated, it gives CASSDDRGRPQHF.

The chain recombines TRBV5-1 with TRBJ2-2; 8 bases agree with TRBD1. The CDR3 extends over 14 amino acids. V shed 4 bases, J shed 6 bases, and the junction held 5 bases outside the gene matches. CDR1 is SGHRS, CDR2 YFSETQ, per germline. CDR3 DNA: TGCGCCAGCAGCCAGGGACAGGTCCCCGGGGAGCTGTTTTTT. Amino acids: CASSQGQVPGELFF.

This clone showed up just once. V is TRBV5-4 and J is TRBJ2-4; tentative D call: TRBD1 (6 bases). Germline V gene lookup returns CDR1 SGHNT and CDR2 YYREEE (reference sequence). Trimming stripped 7 bases from V and 4 bases from J, with 12 bases between. The CDR3 length is 13 residues. The CDR3 nucleotides read TGTGCCAGCGGAGAAGACAGGAAAAACATTCAGTACTTC. Translated: CASGEDRKNIQYF.

This chain joins TRBV28 and TRBJ1-2; tentatively, D is TRBD1 (5 bases). This CDR3 spans 13 amino acids. From germline, CDR1 is MDHEN and CDR2 SYDVKM. V lost 7 bases and J 1 base, leaving 10 bases between the germline ends. For the CDR3, the DNA is TGTGCCAGCAAACGGGGGGTTAACTATGGCTACACCTTC. It codes for CASKRGVNYGYTF.

The chain couples TRBV10-2 to TRBJ2-7, with D tentatively TRBD1 (6 bases). The ends were cut back, 0 bases at V and 7 bases at J, with 16 bases in the middle. This CDR3 region has 15 residues. CDR1 WSHSY and CDR2 SAAADI come from the germline V gene. The CDR3 DNA is TGCGCCAGCAGTGAGTCGGGGGCTCTCTGGGGGGAGCAGTACTTC. It translates to CASSESGALWGEQYF.

V is TRBV9 and J is TRBJ2-1; no reliable D call. The CDR3 loop spans 13 amino acids. The germline CDR1 and CDR2 sequences are SGDLS and YYNGEE. V was cut by 3 bases and J by 3 bases, with 7 bases left in between. CDR3 DNA: TGTGCCAGCAGCGCCGGAGTCTACAATGAGCAGTTCTTC. Translating it yields CASSAGVYNEQFF.

The V and J genes are TRBV19 and TRBJ2-2, with D maybe TRBD2 (6 bases). There are 13 residues in the CDR3. Between the trimmed V and J ends, which lost 3 bases and 8 bases, there was a span of 10 bases. Germline V CDR1 and CDR2: LNHDA, SQIVND (reference sequence). The CDR3 is CASSITGGGELFF. The CDR3 DNA reads TGTGCCAGTAGTATTACCGGGGGAGGGGAGCTGTTTTTT. The full variable domain, rest sourced from reference TRBV19 and TRBJ2-2, is DGGITQSPKYLFRKEGQNVTLSCEQNLNHDAMYWYRQDPGQGLRLIYYSQIVNDFQKGDIAEGYSVSREKKESFPLTVTSAQKNPTAFYLCASSITGGGELFFGEGSRLTVL.

This clone was counted a few times. This chain connects TRBV28 to TRBJ1-6; 10 bases match TRBD1. This CDR3 has 15 residues. The germline V gene encodes CDR1 MDHEN and CDR2 SYDVKM. V trimming: 5 bases; J trimming: 10 bases; junction bases outside the gene matches: 8. This CDR3 is CASSDRQGARSPLHF. The DNA of the CDR3 is TGTGCCAGCAGTGACCGACAGGGGGCGAGGTCACCCCTCCACTTT.

The CDR3 loop is CASREAGGGYEQFF. The CDR3 DNA reads TGCGCCAGCAGAGAAGCGGGGGGGGGCTATGAGCAGTTCTTC. V is TRBV4-1 and J is TRBJ2-1, with 10 positions matching TRBD2. CDR3 length equals 14 residues. Germline trimming cut 6 bases from V and 8 bases from J; bases unmatched to any gene: 7. The V gene's germline CDR1 is MGHRA and CDR2 YSYEKL.

The rearrangement uses TRBV19 and TRBJ2-1, with a weak D call TRBD1 (6 bases). The V end was cut by 4 bases, the J end by 0 bases, with 13 bases between. Germline values: CDR1 LNHDA, CDR2 SQIVND (reference sequence). CDR3 length equals 16 residues. In DNA form, the CDR3 reads TGTGCCAGTAGTACGAGAAGGGGGAGCTCCTACAATGAGCAGTTCTTC. Encoded protein: CASSTRRGSSYNEQFF.

The chain employs TRBV30 and TRBJ1-2, with D possibly TRBD1 on 6 matching bases. V lost 6 bases and J 0 bases, leaving 11 bases between the germline ends. Germline V lookup: CDR1 GTSNPN, CDR2 SVGIG (reference sequence). CDR3 length: 13 amino acids. The CDR3 DNA reads TGTGCCTGTATCAGGGGAGCTAACTATGGCTACACCTTC. Its protein product is CACIRGANYGYTF.

This chain uses TRBV6-4 with TRBJ2-2; tentatively, D is TRBD1 (6 bases). The CDR3 is made up of 14 amino acids. The germline V gene encodes CDR1 MRHNA and CDR2 SNTAGT. The V and J ends lost 7 bases and 1 base respectively, with 10 bases between them. In DNA, the CDR3 is TGTGCCAGCAAACCGGACAGGAACACCGGGGAGCTGTTTTTT. Encoded protein: CASKPDRNTGELFF.

The rearrangement uses TRBV27 and TRBJ2-7, with D tentatively TRBD1 or TRBD2 (5 bases each). The germline V gene has CDR1 MNHEY and CDR2 SMNVEV (reference sequence). The CDR3 consists of 14 residues. Trimming took off 6 bases at V and 6 bases at J, with 18 bases between the two ends. CDR3 coding DNA: TGTGCCAGCAGAAAAGGACTCCAGGGACGCGAGCAGTACTTC. This sequence encodes CASRKGLQGREQYF.

CDR3 residues: CASSRGLIGTGDEKLFF. The CDR3 region has the DNA TGCGCCAGCAGCCGAGGACTTATAGGGACAGGGGATGAAAAACTGTTTTTT. V is TRBV4-3 and J is TRBJ1-4; TRBD1 matches at 10 bases. Per germline, CDR1 LGHNA and CDR2 YSLEER. V dropped 4 bases and J dropped 6; count of bases not matched to a gene: 11. The CDR3 contains 17 residues.